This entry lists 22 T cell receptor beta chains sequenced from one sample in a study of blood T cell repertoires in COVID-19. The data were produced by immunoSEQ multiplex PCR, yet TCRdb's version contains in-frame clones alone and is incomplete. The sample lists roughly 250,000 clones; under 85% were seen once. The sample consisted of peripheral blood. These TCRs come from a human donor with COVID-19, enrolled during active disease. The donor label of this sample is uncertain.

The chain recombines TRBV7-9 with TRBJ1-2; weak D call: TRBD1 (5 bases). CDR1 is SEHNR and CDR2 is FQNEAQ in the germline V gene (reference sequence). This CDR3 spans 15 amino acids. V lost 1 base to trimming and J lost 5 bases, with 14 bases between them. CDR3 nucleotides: TGTGCCAGCAGCTTAGTAGGGACGGACTATTATGGCTACACCTTC. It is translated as CASSLVGTDYYGYTF. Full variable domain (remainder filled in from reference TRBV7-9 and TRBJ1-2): DTGVSQNPRHKITKRGQNVTFRCDPISEHNRLYWYRQTLGQGPEFLTYFQNEAQLEKSRLLSDRFSAERPKGSFSTLEIQRTEQGDSAMYLCASSLVGTDYYGYTFGSGTRLTVV.

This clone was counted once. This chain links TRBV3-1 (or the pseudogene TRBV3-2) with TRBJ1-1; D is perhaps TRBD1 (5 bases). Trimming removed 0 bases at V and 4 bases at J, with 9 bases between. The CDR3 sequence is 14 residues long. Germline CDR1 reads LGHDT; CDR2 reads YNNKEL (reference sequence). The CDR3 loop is CASSQDRVRTEAFF. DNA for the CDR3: TGTGCCAGCAGCCAAGACAGGGTACGCACTGAAGCTTTCTTT.

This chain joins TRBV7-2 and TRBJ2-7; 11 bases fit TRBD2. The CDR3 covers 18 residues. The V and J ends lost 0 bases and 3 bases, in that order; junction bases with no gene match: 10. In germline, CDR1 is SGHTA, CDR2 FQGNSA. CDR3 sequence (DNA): TGTGCCAGCAGCTTAGCGAGCACTAGCGGGAGTTTCGTCTACGAGCAGTACTTC. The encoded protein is CASSLASTSGSFVYEQYF. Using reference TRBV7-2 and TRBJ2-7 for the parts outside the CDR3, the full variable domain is GAGVSQSPSNKVTEKGKDVELRCDPISGHTALYWYRQSLGQGLEFLIYFQGNSAPDKSGLPSDRFSAERTGGSVSTLTIQRTQQEDSAVYLCASSLASTSGSFVYEQYFGPGTRLTVT.

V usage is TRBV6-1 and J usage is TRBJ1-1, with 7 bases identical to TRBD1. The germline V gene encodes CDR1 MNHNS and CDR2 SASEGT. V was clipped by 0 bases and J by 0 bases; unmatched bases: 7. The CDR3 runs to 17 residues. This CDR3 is CASSEALGGQLNTEAFF. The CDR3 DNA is TGTGCCAGCAGTGAAGCGCTTGGGGGACAGCTGAACACTGAAGCTTTCTTT.

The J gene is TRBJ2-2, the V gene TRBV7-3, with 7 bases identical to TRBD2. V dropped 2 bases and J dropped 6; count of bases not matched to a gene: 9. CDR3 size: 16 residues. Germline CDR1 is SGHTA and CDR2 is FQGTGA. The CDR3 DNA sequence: TGTGCCAGCAGCTTAGGAACTCCCCGGGGGGCCGGGGAGCTGTTTTTT. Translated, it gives CASSLGTPRGAGELFF. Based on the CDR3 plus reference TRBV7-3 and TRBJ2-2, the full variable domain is GAGVSQTPSNKVTEKGKYVELRCDPISGHTALYWYRQSLGQGPEFLIYFQGTGAADDSGLPNDRFFAVRPEGSVSTLKIQRTERGDSAVYLCASSLGTPRGAGELFFGEGSRLTVL.

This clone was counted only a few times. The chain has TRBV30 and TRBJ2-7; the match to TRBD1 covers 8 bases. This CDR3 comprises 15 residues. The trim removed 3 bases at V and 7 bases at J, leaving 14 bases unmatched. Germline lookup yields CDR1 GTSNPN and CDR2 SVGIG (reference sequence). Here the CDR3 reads CAWRSRTGLHSEQYF. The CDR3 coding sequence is TGTGCCTGGAGGAGCCGGACAGGGTTACATAGTGAGCAGTACTTC.

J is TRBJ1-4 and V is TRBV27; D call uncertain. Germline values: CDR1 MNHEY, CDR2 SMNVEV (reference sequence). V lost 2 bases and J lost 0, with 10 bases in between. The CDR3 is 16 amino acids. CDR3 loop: CASSLGPEATNEKLFF. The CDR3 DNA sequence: TGTGCCAGCAGTTTAGGTCCAGAAGCAACTAATGAAAAACTGTTTTTT.

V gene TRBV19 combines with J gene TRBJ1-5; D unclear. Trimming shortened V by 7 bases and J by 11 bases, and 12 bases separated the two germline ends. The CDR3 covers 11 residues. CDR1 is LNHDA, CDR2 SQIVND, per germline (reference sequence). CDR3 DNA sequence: TGTGCCAGTAATAGTGACAAGGCCCAGCATTTT. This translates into CASNSDKAQHF.

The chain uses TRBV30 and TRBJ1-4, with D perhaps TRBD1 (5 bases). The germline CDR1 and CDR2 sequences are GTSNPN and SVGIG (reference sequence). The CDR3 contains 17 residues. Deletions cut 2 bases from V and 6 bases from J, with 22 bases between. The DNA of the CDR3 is TGTGCCTGGAGTCCCGCCAGCGGGGACTTCGGTTATGAAAAACTGTTTTTT. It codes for CAWSPASGDFGYEKLFF.

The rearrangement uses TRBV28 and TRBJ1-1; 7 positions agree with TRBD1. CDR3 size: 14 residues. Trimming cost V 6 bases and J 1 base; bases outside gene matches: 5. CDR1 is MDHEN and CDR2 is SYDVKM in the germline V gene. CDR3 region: CASSQDRSNTEAFF. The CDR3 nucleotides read TGTGCCAGCAGCCAGGACAGGTCGAACACTGAAGCTTTCTTT.

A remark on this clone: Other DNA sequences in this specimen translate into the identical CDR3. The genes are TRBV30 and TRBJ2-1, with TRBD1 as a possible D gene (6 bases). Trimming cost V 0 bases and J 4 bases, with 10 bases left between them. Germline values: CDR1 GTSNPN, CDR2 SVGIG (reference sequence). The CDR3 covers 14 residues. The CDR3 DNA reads TGTGCCTGGAGTGTACGAGGACAGTACAATGAGCAGTTCTTC. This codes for CAWSVRGQYNEQFF.

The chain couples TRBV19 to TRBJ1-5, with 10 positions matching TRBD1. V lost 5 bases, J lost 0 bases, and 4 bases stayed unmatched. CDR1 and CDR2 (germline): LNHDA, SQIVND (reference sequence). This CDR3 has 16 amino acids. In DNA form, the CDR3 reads TGTGCCAGTAGTCCCCGACAGGGGGCTAGCAATCAGCCCCAGCATTTT. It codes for CASSPRQGASNQPQHF.

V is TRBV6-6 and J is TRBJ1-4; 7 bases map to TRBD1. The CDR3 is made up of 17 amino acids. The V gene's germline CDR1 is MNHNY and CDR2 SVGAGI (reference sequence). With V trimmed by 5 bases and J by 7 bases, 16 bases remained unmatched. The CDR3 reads CASSPSHRGPEGEKLFF. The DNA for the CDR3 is TGTGCCAGCAGTCCGTCGCACAGGGGTCCTGAGGGTGAAAAACTGTTTTTT.

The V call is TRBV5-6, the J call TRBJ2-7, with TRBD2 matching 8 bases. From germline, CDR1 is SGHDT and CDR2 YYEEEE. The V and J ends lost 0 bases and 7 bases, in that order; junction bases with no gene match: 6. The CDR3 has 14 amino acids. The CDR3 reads CASSLAGLVWEQYF. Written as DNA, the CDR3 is TGTGCCAGCAGCTTGGCGGGACTAGTATGGGAGCAGTACTTC.

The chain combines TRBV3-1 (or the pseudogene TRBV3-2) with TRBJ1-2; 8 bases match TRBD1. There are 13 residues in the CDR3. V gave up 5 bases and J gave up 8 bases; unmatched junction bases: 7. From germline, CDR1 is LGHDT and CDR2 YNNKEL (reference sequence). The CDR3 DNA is TGTGCCAGCAGCGCCGACAGGGGAAGCGGCTACACCTTC. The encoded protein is CASSADRGSGYTF.

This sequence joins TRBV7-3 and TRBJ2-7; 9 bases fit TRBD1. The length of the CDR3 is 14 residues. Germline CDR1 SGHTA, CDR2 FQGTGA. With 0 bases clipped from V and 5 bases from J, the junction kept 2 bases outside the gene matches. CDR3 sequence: CASSLTDRGDEQYF. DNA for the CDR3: TGTGCCAGCAGCTTAACGGACAGGGGAGACGAGCAGTACTTC.

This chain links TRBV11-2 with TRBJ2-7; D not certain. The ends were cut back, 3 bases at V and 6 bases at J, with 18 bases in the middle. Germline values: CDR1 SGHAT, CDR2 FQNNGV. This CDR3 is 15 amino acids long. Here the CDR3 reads CASSFVAPSPGEQYF. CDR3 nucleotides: TGTGCCAGCAGCTTTGTTGCCCCTTCTCCGGGCGAGCAGTACTTC.

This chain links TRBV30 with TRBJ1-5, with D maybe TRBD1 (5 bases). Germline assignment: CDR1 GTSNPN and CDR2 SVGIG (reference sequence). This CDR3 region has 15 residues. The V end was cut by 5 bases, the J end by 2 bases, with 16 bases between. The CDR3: CAWGGRFAGNQPQHF. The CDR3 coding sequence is TGTGCCTGGGGGGGTAGGTTCGCGGGCAATCAGCCCCAGCATTTT.

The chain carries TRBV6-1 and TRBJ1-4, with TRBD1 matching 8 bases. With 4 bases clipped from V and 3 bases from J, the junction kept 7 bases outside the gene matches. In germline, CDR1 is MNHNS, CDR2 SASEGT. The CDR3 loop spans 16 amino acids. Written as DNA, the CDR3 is TGTGCCAGCAGTGTAACCGGGACAGGCTCTAATGAAAAACTGTTTTTT. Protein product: CASSVTGTGSNEKLFF.

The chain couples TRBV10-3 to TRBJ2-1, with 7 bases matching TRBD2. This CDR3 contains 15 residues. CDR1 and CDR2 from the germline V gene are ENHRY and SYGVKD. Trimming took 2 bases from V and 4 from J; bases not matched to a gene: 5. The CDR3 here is CAISEAGEIYNEQFF. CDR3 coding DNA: TGTGCCATCAGTGAGGCGGGAGAGATATACAATGAGCAGTTCTTC.

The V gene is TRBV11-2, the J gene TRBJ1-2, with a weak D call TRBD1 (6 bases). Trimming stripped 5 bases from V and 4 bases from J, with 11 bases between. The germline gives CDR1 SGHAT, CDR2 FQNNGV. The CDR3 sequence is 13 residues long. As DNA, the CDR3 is TGTGCCAGCAGCAGAACAGGGTCCTATGGCTACACCTTC. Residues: CASSRTGSYGYTF.

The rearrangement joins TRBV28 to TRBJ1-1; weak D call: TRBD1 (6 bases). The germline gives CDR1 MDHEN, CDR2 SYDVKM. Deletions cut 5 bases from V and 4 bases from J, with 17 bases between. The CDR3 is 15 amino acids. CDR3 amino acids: CASSQSKGVSTEAFF. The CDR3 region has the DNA TGTGCCAGCAGTCAATCTAAGGGGGTCTCCACTGAAGCTTTCTTT.